This section outlines one T cell receptor (beta chain) sequence together with its context. This clone showed up just once. Its binding antigen is unknown. No per-base quality is available; no much larger clone lies one base away. This sample stems from a study of blood T cell repertoires in COVID-19 (TCRdb year 2020). Context from the whole study: The collaborator samples originated in the United States, Italy and Spain and spanned the acute and convalescent phases of COVID-19. The material from the prospective study consisted of cDNA or gDNA derived from T cells, B-cell-depleted T cells, or PBMCs. Deeply sampled blood TCRbeta repertoires from subjects exposed to, actively infected with, or recovered from COVID-19 were included in the dataset. The repertoires were released in a freely available public database intended as a resource for research on the immune response to SARS-CoV-2. Samples were obtained from the ongoing ImmuneRACE study (first 160 participants) and from 950 to 1,500 subjects provided by 6 global collaborators. The sample metadata nearly always contained a de-identified subject ID, COVID-19 status, age in years and sex. Where HLA class I and class II types were available, the types were taken from metadata supplied by the sample provider, not from assay-based typing.

One collaborating source in Seattle enrolled patients during active infection and followed them longitudinally through the course of disease. Collaborating institutions collected whole blood in K2EDTA tubes following their own protocols. For TCRbeta analysis, collaborators shipped samples in one of three forms: frozen whole blood, isolated PBMCs, or DNA extracted from either of those sample types. The CDR3 numbers 13 residues from cysteine through phenylalanine. Just the 39-base CDR3 DNA is kept, in frame starting at base 1. Trimming takes 2 bases from V and 8 bases from J, and the germline ends sit 12 bases apart. TCRbeta CDR3 regions were amplified from genomic DNA by means of the immunoSEQ Assay, a bias-controlled multiplex PCR. Turning to the authors' computational methods: Within the assay, amplification of reference gene primers was used to estimate how many nucleated cells each sample contained. To quantify the absolute abundance of each unique TCRbeta CDR3 rearrangement, sequence reads were collapsed and filtered. Productive Simpson clonality was computed per sample as the square root of Simpson's diversity index over productive rearrangements. Entries here come from immuneACCESS through TCRdb and include only in-frame sequences with V and J called. Some clones fail to appear in such tables; in the studies checked, an unresolved V gene covers under half of the shortfall, and the cause of the remainder is unknown. That table supplies the V and J calls and clone size; D and trimming were determined from the DNA. This sample lists roughly 200,000 clones; 82% were detected once. The ten most abundant clones make up 8.2% of the sample.

What the research found in general, with its limitations: How much clinical and demographic metadata was included differed by source and by participant, and the metadata was provided uncurated.

The receptor's source is an elderly woman with COVID-19, enrolled during active disease. The rearranged segments are TRBV12-3 or TRBV12-4 and TRBJ1-1; TRBD1 is possibly the D segment (5 matching bases). Sequencing was done on a sample of peripheral blood. The encoded CDR3 is CASSLQGQAEAFF. The nucleotide sequence is given as TGTGCCAGCAGTTTACAGGGCCAAGCCGAAGCTTTCTTT.